What follows are 24 T cell receptor beta chains derived from one specimen sequenced in a study of shared clonotypes between healthy human individuals. Repertoires were generated with immunoSEQ multiplex PCR, while TCRdb's copy carries only in-frame clones and drops some. This sample carries about 2.4 million clones, 93% of them seen once, and the ten largest clones take more than 0.35%. The material sequenced was naive CD4+ T cells from PBMCs. This sample's subset: CD45RA+ positively selected. The receptor source for this set is a man in his late teens or twenties in good health. Some clones in this sample may be carry-over from other donors' samples.

This sequence joins TRBV29-1 and TRBJ1-1; TRBD1 matches at 10 bases. This CDR3 spans 14 amino acids. Germline-derived CDR1 and CDR2 are SQVTM and ANQGSEA. The ends lost 7 bases at V and 3 bases at J; junction bases unmatched: 8. CDR3 residues: CSARDRGRDTEAFF. The DNA for the CDR3 is TGCAGCGCCCGGGACAGGGGAAGAGACACTGAAGCTTTCTTT. The variable domain in full, completed from reference TRBV29-1 and TRBJ1-1, reads SAVISQKPSRDICQRGTSLTIQCQVDSQVTMMFWYRQQPGQSLTLIATANQGSEATYESGFVIDKFPISRPNLTFSTLTVSNMSPEDSSIYLCSARDRGRDTEAFFGQGTRLTVV.

V is TRBV5-8 and J is TRBJ2-7; D may be TRBD1 (5 bases). The CDR3 loop spans 14 amino acids. Trimming pared 5 bases from V and 2 bases from J, leaving 14 bases between. Per germline, CDR1 SGHTS and CDR2 YDEGEE. CDR3: CASSSGYFTYEQYF. The CDR3 nucleotides read TGTGCCAGCAGTTCAGGGTATTTTACCTACGAGCAGTACTTC.

This chain links TRBV27 with TRBJ2-1; D possibly matches TRBD1 or TRBD2 (5 bases each). V was shortened by 2 bases and J by 0 bases, with 14 bases between the two germline ends. Germline values: CDR1 MNHEY, CDR2 SMNVEV (reference sequence). This CDR3 is 17 amino acids long. The DNA of the CDR3 is TGTGCCAGCAGTTTAAAGGCTTTTGGGGGCTCCTACAATGAGCAGTTCTTC. As protein: CASSLKAFGGSYNEQFF.

The chain employs TRBV5-1 and TRBJ1-1; D not resolved. Germline V gene lookup returns CDR1 SGHRS and CDR2 YFSETQ. This CDR3 contains 13 residues. The germline V and J ends were trimmed by 6 bases and 2 bases, with 11 bases remaining between them. The CDR3 nucleotides are TGCGCCAGCAAGGAGGATATTAACACTGAAGCTTTCTTT. As protein: CASKEDINTEAFF.

V is TRBV6-5 and J is TRBJ2-1, with 11 bases lining up with TRBD2. Germline CDR1 reads MNHEY; CDR2 reads SVGAGI. With 4 bases clipped from V and 7 bases from J, the junction kept 6 bases outside the gene matches. The CDR3 runs 15 residues. DNA for the CDR3: TGTGCCAGCAGTTCAGCTAGCGGGAGGAGGAATGAGCAGTTCTTC. Its protein product is CASSSASGRRNEQFF.

In its sample, this clone was seen once. This sequence joins TRBV5-1 and TRBJ2-3; D remains unclear. CDR1 is SGHRS and CDR2 is YFSETQ in the germline V gene. This CDR3 has 13 residues. Trimming left V 6 bases short and J 4 bases short, with 12 bases between. CDR3 amino acids: CASNRLISDTQYF. In DNA form, the CDR3 reads TGCGCCAGCAACCGTCTTATTTCAGATACGCAGTATTTT.

As for this clone: Germline is not matched at one junction end, which may reflect a read error. The chain links TRBV28 to TRBJ2-5; D remains unclear. From germline, CDR1 is MDHEN and CDR2 SYDVKM. The CDR3 is 12 residues long. CDR3 amino acids: CASSVNQETQYF. In nucleotides, the CDR3 is TGTGCCAGCAGTGTTAACCAGGAGACCCAGTACTTC.

The chain uses TRBV4-1 and TRBJ2-3; the D call may be TRBD1 or TRBD2 (5 bases each). The CDR3 length is 16 residues. V lost 2 bases, J lost 0 bases, and 12 bases lay in between. Germline-derived CDR1 and CDR2 are MGHRA and YSYEKL. The CDR3 sequence is CASSQPGRRSTDTQYF. DNA for the CDR3: TGCGCCAGCAGCCAACCGGGGCGGAGGAGCACAGATACGCAGTATTTT.

The J gene is TRBJ2-1, the V gene TRBV11-1; no clear D gene. V lost 4 bases and J lost 1, with 8 bases in between. The CDR3 totals 14 residues. Germline V gene data show CDR1 as SGHAT and CDR2 as FQDESV (reference sequence). CDR3 sequence (DNA): TGTGCCAGCAGCTACTGGAGTTCCTACAATGAGCAGTTCTTC. Protein product: CASSYWSSYNEQFF.

J is TRBJ2-5 and V is TRBV11-3; D gene uncertain. The CDR3 covers 15 residues. With 1 base removed from V and 2 bases from J, the gap between germline ends came to 11 bases. Germline-derived CDR1 and CDR2 are SGHNT and YENEEA. The CDR3 loop reads CASSLGVAGQETQYF. The CDR3 bases are TGTGCCAGCAGCTTAGGTGTGGCAGGACAAGAGACCCAGTACTTC.

V is TRBV19 and J is TRBJ1-5; D gene ambiguous. Per germline, CDR1 LNHDA and CDR2 SQIVND (reference sequence). The CDR3 is made up of 15 amino acids. Trimming stripped 5 bases from V and 2 bases from J, with 13 bases between. CDR3 sequence (DNA): TGTGCCAGTAGTGACCCAGGTCGGGGCAATCAGCCCCAGCATTTT. Encoded protein: CASSDPGRGNQPQHF. Together with reference TRBV19 and TRBJ1-5, the CDR3 gives the full variable domain: DGGITQSPKYLFRKEGQNVTLSCEQNLNHDAMYWYRQDPGQGLRLIYYSQIVNDFQKGDIAEGYSVSREKKESFPLTVTSAQKNPTAFYLCASSDPGRGNQPQHFGDGTRLSIL.

This chain joins TRBV20-1 and TRBJ1-5; TRBD1 is a possible D gene (5 bases). Germline V CDR1 and CDR2: DFQATT, SNEGSKA (reference sequence). Trimming pared 6 bases from V and 11 bases from J, leaving 11 bases between. This CDR3 is built from 10 residues. CDR3 in amino acids: CSAGWGSQHF. The CDR3 DNA sequence: TGCAGTGCGGGCTGGGGGTCCCAGCATTTT.

There are a few counts of this clone. The chain combines TRBV19 with TRBJ1-1, with D perhaps matching TRBD1 (5 bases). This CDR3 region has 13 residues. Per germline, CDR1 LNHDA and CDR2 SQIVND (reference sequence). Trimming pared 7 bases from V and 7 bases from J, leaving 16 bases between. The CDR3 loop reads CASTTRELGEAFF. In DNA, the CDR3 is TGTGCCAGTACCACCAGGGAGTTGGGTGAAGCTTTCTTT. The whole variable domain, remainder taken from reference TRBV19 and TRBJ1-1, is DGGITQSPKYLFRKEGQNVTLSCEQNLNHDAMYWYRQDPGQGLRLIYYSQIVNDFQKGDIAEGYSVSREKKESFPLTVTSAQKNPTAFYLCASTTRELGEAFFGQGTRLTVV.

The V call is TRBV28, the J call TRBJ2-1; TRBD2 aligns across 8 bases. Germline V gene sequence: CDR1 MDHEN, CDR2 SYDVKM. J was trimmed by 0 bases and V by 7 bases; bases with no gene match: 8. CDR3 length: 16 residues. In DNA, the CDR3 is TGTGCCAGCAACGGGGGGGCGGAAACCTCCTACAATGAGCAGTTCTTC. Translated, it gives CASNGGAETSYNEQFF.

This sequence joins TRBV5-1 and TRBJ2-3; D call uncertain. This CDR3 is built from 14 residues. V was pared by 4 bases and J by 6 bases, with 15 bases between. Per germline, CDR1 SGHRS and CDR2 YFSETQ. The CDR3 here is CASSLDTHGDTQYF. In DNA, the CDR3 is TGCGCCAGCAGCCTAGACACCCACGGGGATACGCAGTATTTT.

The chain carries TRBV10-3 and TRBJ2-2; 7 nucleotides align to TRBD2. The germline V gene has CDR1 ENHRY and CDR2 SYGVKD. After removal of 0 bases from V and 3 bases from J, the junction contained 7 bases not matched to a gene. This CDR3 is 17 amino acids long. The CDR3 sequence: CAISESVGGLYTGELFF. The CDR3 DNA is TGTGCCATCAGTGAGTCCGTGGGAGGGCTGTACACCGGGGAGCTGTTTTTT.

The chain combines TRBV28 with TRBJ2-7; 11 bases fit TRBD2. V shed 6 bases, J shed 1 base, and the junction held 5 bases outside the gene matches. The germline gives CDR1 MDHEN, CDR2 SYDVKM. CDR3 size: 15 residues. CDR3 bases: TGTGCCAGCAGCACTAGCGGGAGTACATCCTACGAGCAGTACTTC. Its translation: CASSTSGSTSYEQYF.

The gene calls are TRBV5-1 and TRBJ2-7, with TRBD2 identical over 10 bases. Unmatched junction bases numbered 5, after V lost 3 bases and J lost 2 bases. The CDR3 totals 15 residues. Germline V gene data show CDR1 as SGHRS and CDR2 as YFSETQ. The chain's CDR3 is CASSYGLAETYEQYF. DNA for the CDR3: TGCGCCAGCAGCTACGGACTAGCGGAAACCTACGAGCAGTACTTC. Using reference TRBV5-1 and TRBJ2-7 for the parts outside the CDR3, the full variable domain is KAGVTQTPRYLIKTRGQQVTLSCSPISGHRSVSWYQQTPGQGLQFLFEYFSETQRNKGNFPGRFSGRQFSNSRSEMNVSTLELGDSALYLCASSYGLAETYEQYFGPGTRLTVT.

The chain's CDR3 is CASSQSSYNEQFF. In nucleotides, the CDR3 is TGTGCCAGCAGCCAAAGTTCCTACAATGAGCAGTTCTTC. V is TRBV7-3 and J is TRBJ2-1, with D unresolved. The ends were cut back, 5 bases at V and 1 base at J, with 6 bases in the middle. The CDR3 is made up of 13 amino acids. The germline V gene has CDR1 SGHTA and CDR2 FQGTGA.

The V call is TRBV5-1, the J call TRBJ2-1; D uncertain. V lost 4 bases and J lost 10, with 15 bases in between. CDR1 and CDR2 (germline): SGHRS, YFSETQ. The CDR3 length is 13 residues. The CDR3 loop is CASSAVPTGEQFF. In nucleotides, the CDR3 is TGCGCCAGCAGCGCCGTCCCTACGGGCGAGCAGTTCTTC. Full variable domain (rest looked up from reference TRBV5-1 and TRBJ2-1): KAGVTQTPRYLIKTRGQQVTLSCSPISGHRSVSWYQQTPGQGLQFLFEYFSETQRNKGNFPGRFSGRQFSNSRSEMNVSTLELGDSALYLCASSAVPTGEQFFGPGTRLTVL.

The CDR3 loop is CASSQGLGGSYGYTF. The CDR3 DNA reads TGTGCCAGCAGCCAAGGTTTAGGGGGGTCCTATGGCTACACCTTC. The rearrangement joins TRBV14 to TRBJ1-2, with D maybe TRBD1 (6 bases). Germline-derived CDR1 and CDR2 are SGHDN and FVKESK. Trimming cost V 1 base and J 4 bases, with 13 bases left between them. The CDR3 totals 15 residues. Together with reference TRBV14 and TRBJ1-2, the CDR3 gives the full variable domain: EAGVTQFPSHSVIEKGQTVTLRCDPISGHDNLYWYRRVMGKEIKFLLHFVKESKQDESGMPNNRFLAERTGGTYSTLKVQPAELEDSGVYFCASSQGLGGSYGYTFGSGTRLTVV.

The chain joins TRBV30 to TRBJ2-7, with 7 bases identical to TRBD2. J was trimmed by 1 base and V by 3 bases; bases with no gene match: 6. There are 14 residues in the CDR3. Germline loops: CDR1 GTSNPN, CDR2 SVGIG (reference sequence). For the CDR3, the DNA is TGTGCCTGGAGCGGGAGGACTTTTTCCTACGAGCAGTACTTC. This gives the protein CAWSGRTFSYEQYF.

In DNA form, the CDR3 reads TGTGCCAGCAGGGGGGTGAGGGCCGGGGAGACCCAGTACTTC. Amino acid sequence: CASRGVRAGETQYF. The chain has TRBV2 and TRBJ2-5; the D call may be TRBD1 or TRBD2 (5 bases each). Trimming took 6 bases from V and 5 from J, leaving 16 bases between them. The germline CDR1 and CDR2 sequences are SNHLY and FYNNEI. The CDR3 has 14 amino acids.

Concerning this clone itself: The sample carries other DNA sequences with the same CDR3. The rearrangement uses TRBV7-3 and TRBJ2-2; D gene uncertain. Between the trimmed V and J ends, which lost 1 base and 3 bases, there was a span of 6 bases. The germline gives CDR1 SGHTA, CDR2 FQGTGA. CDR3 length: 14 residues. In DNA form, the CDR3 reads TGTGCCAGCAGCTTAAGAGGCGACACCGGGGAGCTGTTTTTT. It is translated as CASSLRGDTGELFF.